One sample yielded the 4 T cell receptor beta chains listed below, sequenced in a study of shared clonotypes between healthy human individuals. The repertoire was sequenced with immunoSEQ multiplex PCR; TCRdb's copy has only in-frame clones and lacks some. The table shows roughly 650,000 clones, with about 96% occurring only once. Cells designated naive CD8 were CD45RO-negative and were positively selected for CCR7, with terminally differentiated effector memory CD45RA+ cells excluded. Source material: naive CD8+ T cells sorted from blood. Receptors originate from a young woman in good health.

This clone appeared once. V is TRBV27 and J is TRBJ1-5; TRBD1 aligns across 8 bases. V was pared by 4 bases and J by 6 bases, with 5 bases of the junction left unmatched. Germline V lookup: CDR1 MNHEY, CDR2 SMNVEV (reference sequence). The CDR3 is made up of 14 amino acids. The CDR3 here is CASSSYRGVQPQHF. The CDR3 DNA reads TGTGCCAGCAGTTCCTACAGGGGGGTTCAGCCCCAGCATTTT.

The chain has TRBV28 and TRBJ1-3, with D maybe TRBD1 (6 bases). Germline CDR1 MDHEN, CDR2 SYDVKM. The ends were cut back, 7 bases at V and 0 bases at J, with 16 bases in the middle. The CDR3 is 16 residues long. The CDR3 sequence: CASIDPRDISGNTIYF. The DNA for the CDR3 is TGTGCCAGCATCGACCCCCGGGACATCTCTGGAAACACCATATATTTT.

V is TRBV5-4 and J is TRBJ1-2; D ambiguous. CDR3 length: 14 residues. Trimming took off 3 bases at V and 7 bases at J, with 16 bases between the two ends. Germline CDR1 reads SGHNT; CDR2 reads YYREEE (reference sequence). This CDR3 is CASSSSEGPIGYTF. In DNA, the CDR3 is TGTGCCAGCAGCTCCAGCGAGGGCCCTATTGGCTACACCTTC.

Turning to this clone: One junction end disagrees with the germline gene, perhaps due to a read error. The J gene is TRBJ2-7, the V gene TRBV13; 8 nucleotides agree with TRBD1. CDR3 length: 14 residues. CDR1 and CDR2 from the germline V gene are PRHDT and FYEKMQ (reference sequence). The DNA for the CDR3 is TGTGCCAGCAGTTTAGGGACAGGACTCTACGAGCAGTACTTC. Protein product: CASSLGTGLYEQYF.